The 31 T cell receptor beta chains below all came from one sample that was sequenced in a study of molecular identifiers for immune sequencing clone quantification. TCRdb itself ran the PCR reads through MiXCR, one entry per CDR3 protein. The data show about half a million distinct CDR3 sequences, over 20% seen once. Material for sequencing was naive CD8+ T cells from blood, with Jurkat cell RNA spiked in. Subset here: FACS-sorted CD8+CD4-CCR7+CD45RA+ naive T cells. The receptors were gathered from a human donor in good health. Some libraries in this study had Jurkat cell RNA spiked in.

About this clonotype: A read error may be the cause here, since a much bigger clone is one base away. This chain links TRBV29-1 with TRBJ2-2, with TRBD2 matching 11 bases. The CDR3 is 15 residues long. With 6 bases clipped from V and 6 bases from J, the junction kept 9 bases outside the gene matches. From germline, CDR1 is SQVTM and CDR2 ANQGSEA. CDR3 in DNA: TGCAGCGTAAAAACAACTAGCGGGAGCGCCGGGGAGCTGTTTTTT. This sequence encodes CSVKTTSGSAGELFF.

This clonotype was seen just once. Relative to the germline gene, one junction end is altered; a read error may explain this. The chain links TRBV12-3 or TRBV12-4 to TRBJ1-3; TRBD1 matches at 7 bases. CDR3 length: 15 residues. CDR3 DNA sequence: TGTGCCAGCAGCGACAGGGCCCACTCTGGAAACTCCATATATTTT. It is translated as CASSDRAHSGNSIYF.

The genes are TRBV2 and TRBJ1-5; 9 positions match TRBD1. CDR3 length: 15 residues. With 6 bases clipped from V and 6 bases from J, the junction kept 9 bases outside the gene matches. Germline V CDR1 and CDR2: SNHLY, FYNNEI. The DNA for the CDR3 is TGTGCCAGCAGCCGAGCGGGACAGGGCGGTCAGCCCCAGCATTTT. As protein: CASSRAGQGGQPQHF.

This clonotype has more than one count but fewer than ten. V gene TRBV2 combines with J gene TRBJ2-7; TRBD1 agrees at 7 bases. The CDR3 contains 15 residues. V lost 2 bases and J lost 5; bases outside the gene matches: 9. The germline CDR1 and CDR2 sequences are SNHLY and FYNNEI. The CDR3 sequence is CASSEPGRQGDEQYF. The CDR3, as DNA: TGTGCCAGCAGTGAACCGGGAAGGCAGGGGGACGAGCAGTACTTC.

The V call is TRBV10-3, the J call TRBJ2-3; 7 bases line up with TRBD2. The germline CDR1 and CDR2 sequences are ENHRY and SYGVKD. V lost 11 bases and J lost 6; bases outside the gene matches: 11. The CDR3 extends over 13 amino acids. The CDR3 is CAGGGGEVDTQYF. The CDR3 bases are TGTGCCGGGGGGGGGGGGGAAGTGGATACGCAGTATTTT.

The chain employs TRBV4-3 and TRBJ2-3; possibly TRBD1 or TRBD2 for D (5 bases each). Germline CDR1 reads LGHNA; CDR2 reads YSLEER. Trimming pared 1 base from V and 6 bases from J, leaving 17 bases between. This CDR3 has 16 amino acids. The CDR3 protein is CASSQGVLLRGDTQYF. The DNA of the CDR3 is TGCGCCAGCAGCCAAGGTGTGTTACTGAGGGGCGATACGCAGTATTTT.

This clonotype was counted between two and nine times. The genes are TRBV7-9 and TRBJ1-2; D gene unclear. Trimming left V 5 bases short and J 6 bases short, with 10 bases between. The CDR3 contains 12 residues. Germline-derived CDR1 and CDR2 are SEHNR and FQNEAQ (reference sequence). CDR3 sequence reads: CASSTGSHGYTF. In nucleotides, the CDR3 is TGTGCCAGCAGCACGGGATCCCATGGCTACACCTTC.

Note on this clonotype: A read error may account for a junction end that differs from germline. The chain links TRBV4-1 to TRBJ1-1, with D perhaps matching TRBD1 (6 bases). CDR1 and CDR2 from the germline V gene are MGHRA and YSYEKL. This CDR3 is built from 15 residues. The CDR3 region is CASSQGQEMNTEALF. The CDR3 nucleotides are TGCGCCAGCAGCCAAGGACAGGAGATGAACACTGAAGCTCTCTTT.

As regards this clonotype: Its ends do not fully match the called genes, so a read error is possible. This chain links TRBV5-1 with TRBJ2-7; TRBD2 aligns across 14 bases. The CDR3 is 17 amino acids. Germline assignment: CDR1 SGHRS and CDR2 YFSETQ. As DNA, the CDR3 is TGCGCCAGCAGCCTGGGACTAGCGGGAGAAACTACCTACGAGCAGTGCTTC. Amino acids: CASSLGLAGETTYEQCF.

This chain uses TRBV5-6 with TRBJ1-6, with D perhaps TRBD1 (6 bases). With 1 base removed from V and 6 bases from J, the gap between germline ends came to 14 bases. The CDR3 covers 16 residues. The germline V gene has CDR1 SGHDT and CDR2 YYEEEE. As DNA, the CDR3 is TGTGCCAGCAGCTTGTCCGGGGGCTATGCTAATTCACCCCTCCACTTT. The encoded protein is CASSLSGGYANSPLHF.

A word on this clonotype: This sequence may be a read error, since a much larger clone differs from it by one base. Since no conserved phenylalanine or tryptophan closes the CDR3, a read error is the likely cause. The gene calls are TRBV12-3 or TRBV12-4 and TRBJ1-1; D is possibly TRBD1 (5 bases). Trimming cost V 5 bases and J 5 bases, with 18 bases left between them. This CDR3 spans 15 amino acids. The CDR3 nucleotides read TGTGCCAGCAGTATTAGGACAAGGGGCTTGACTGAAGCTTTCCTT. It yields the protein CASSIRTRGLTEAFL.

Many counts were recorded for this clonotype. The chain has TRBV7-9 and TRBJ2-7; the D gene is possibly TRBD1 (6 bases). This CDR3 comprises 13 residues. V dropped 5 bases and J dropped 3 bases, with 11 bases sitting between them. The germline CDR1 and CDR2 sequences are SEHNR and FQNEAQ (reference sequence). The CDR3 DNA reads as TGTGCCAGCAGCCGGGACACCTACTACGAGCAGTACTTC. It specifies CASSRDTYYEQYF.

The chain is built from TRBV5-8 and TRBJ2-7; 8 bases fit TRBD1. This CDR3 comprises 15 residues. Germline V gives CDR1 SGHTS, CDR2 YDEGEE. V gave up 4 bases and J gave up 3 bases; unmatched junction bases: 9. CDR3 amino acids: CASSLSGTGIYEQYF. The CDR3 DNA is TGTGCCAGCAGCCTGTCCGGGACAGGAATCTACGAGCAGTACTTC. The complete variable domain, with remaining parts taken from reference TRBV5-8 and TRBJ2-7, reads EAGVTQSPTHLIKTRGQQATLRCSPISGHTSVYWYQQALGLGLQFLLWYDEGEERNRGNFPPRFSGRQFPNYSSELNVNALELEDSALYLCASSLSGTGIYEQYFGPGTRLTVT.

This clonotype was counted once. A much larger clone differs by one base, so this may be a read error. Because it lacks the conserved phenylalanine or tryptophan at the end, this CDR3 is likely a read error. The chain uses TRBV7-2 and TRBJ1-1; D remains unclear. CDR1 SGHTA and CDR2 FQGNSA come from the germline V gene. The CDR3 covers 13 residues. Trimming cost V 4 bases and J 7 bases, with 13 bases left between them. The CDR3 spells CASSYIGSGEAFS. CDR3 nucleotide sequence: TGTGCCAGCAGCTACATAGGCAGCGGTGAAGCTTTCTCT.

Regarding this clonotype: A read error may be the cause here, since a much bigger clone is one base away. This chain connects TRBV5-3 to TRBJ2-7, with unresolved D. TRBV5-3 is an ORF, and what it does is uncertain. CDR3 length: 14 residues. The CDR3 sequence: CASSLRCSSYEQYF. The CDR3 DNA sequence: TGTGCCAGCAGCTTACGATGCAGCTCCTACGAGCAGTACTTC.

This clonotype has more than one count but fewer than ten. V is TRBV27 and J is TRBJ2-7; D uncertain. The CDR3 runs to 13 residues. CDR1 MNHEY and CDR2 SMNVEV come from the germline V gene (reference sequence). V was trimmed by 3 bases and J by 6 bases, leaving 12 bases between them. Written as DNA, the CDR3 is TGTGCCAGCAGTTTCAACCTGGGGTCCGAGCAGTACTTC. Translating gives CASSFNLGSEQYF.

The rearrangement joins TRBV27 to TRBJ1-6; no clear D gene. The CDR3 is 16 residues long. With 4 bases removed from V and 0 bases from J, the gap between germline ends came to 10 bases. Germline lookup yields CDR1 MNHEY and CDR2 SMNVEV (reference sequence). The CDR3: CASSSAGRSYNSPLHF. CDR3 DNA: TGTGCCAGCAGTTCGGCAGGACGCTCCTATAATTCACCCCTCCACTTT.

This clonotype was seen only a few times. The rearrangement uses TRBV4-3 and TRBJ2-2; D possibly corresponds to TRBD1 (6 bases). The CDR3 length is 15 residues. Germline CDR1 is LGHNA and CDR2 is YSLEER. With 0 bases removed from V and 6 bases from J, the gap between germline ends came to 11 bases. As DNA, the CDR3 is TGCGCCAGCAGCCAAGATGGGCCAGGGGCCGGGGAGCTGTTTTTT. This sequence encodes CASSQDGPGAGELFF.

This chain connects TRBV7-8 to TRBJ1-4; weak D call: TRBD1 (5 bases). V lost 2 bases and J lost 3, with 16 bases in between. Germline V CDR1 and CDR2: SGHVS, FQNEAQ. The CDR3 is made up of 17 amino acids. CDR3 nucleotide sequence: TGTGCCAGCAGCTTAACGGGGCATTGGGTCTCTAATGAAAAACTGTTTTTT. It translates to CASSLTGHWVSNEKLFF.

On this clonotype: This sequence may be a read error, since a much larger clone differs from it by one base. The rearrangement links TRBV7-8 to TRBJ1-1; D not certain. Trimming cost V 10 bases and J 11 bases, with 32 bases left between them. The germline CDR1 and CDR2 sequences are SGHVS and FQNEAQ. The CDR3 contains 16 residues. The CDR3 DNA reads TGTGCCAACAGTTACCTGGAAATGGGAAACCAAGAGGAGGCTTTCTTT. It specifies CANSYLEMGNQEEAFF.

This sequence joins TRBV12-5 and TRBJ1-4; no reliable D call. The CDR3 runs to 15 residues. V lost 5 bases to trimming and J lost 6 bases, with 16 bases between them. CDR1 and CDR2 (germline): LGHNT, FRNRAP. Written as DNA, the CDR3 is TGTGCTAGTGGTCAGCACGGTTTTGTGGATGAAAAACTGTTTTTT. Translation gives CASGQHGFVDEKLFF.

This clonotype was found a few times. This chain joins TRBV7-9 and TRBJ2-7; D unclear. V lost 8 bases and J lost 2, with 16 bases in between. This CDR3 spans 14 amino acids. Germline CDR1 and CDR2: SEHNR and FQNEAQ (reference sequence). CDR3 amino acids: CASCQPGGTYEQYF. The CDR3 bases are TGTGCCAGCTGTCAACCCGGCGGCACCTACGAGCAGTACTTC. The entire variable domain, with the rest obtained from reference TRBV7-9 and TRBJ2-7, is as follows: DTGVSQNPRHKITKRGQNVTFRCDPISEHNRLYWYRQTLGQGPEFLTYFQNEAQLEKSRLLSDRFSAERPKGSFSTLEIQRTEQGDSAMYLCASCQPGGTYEQYFGPGTRLTVT.

This clonotype was counted a few times. The V call is TRBV20-1, the J call TRBJ2-7, with 8 bases lining up with TRBD2. Trimming took 6 bases from V and 7 from J; bases not matched to a gene: 2. The CDR3 runs to 10 residues. The V gene's germline CDR1 is DFQATT and CDR2 SNEGSKA (reference sequence). The CDR3 sequence is CSARGGEQYF. The CDR3 DNA is TGCAGTGCCCGGGGGGGGGAGCAGTACTTC.

This clonotype was observed many times. This chain links TRBV25-1 with TRBJ2-7; D is undetermined. Per germline, CDR1 MGHDK and CDR2 SYGVNS. The CDR3 is made up of 13 amino acids. V was cut by 1 base and J by 4 bases, with 8 bases left in between. The CDR3 reads CASSESPEYEQYF. CDR3 nucleotides: TGTGCCAGCAGTGAATCCCCTGAGTACGAGCAGTACTTC.

Details on this clonotype: Relative to the germline gene, one junction end is altered; a read error may explain this. The rearrangement links TRBV3-1 to TRBJ2-7, with D possibly matching TRBD2 (5 bases). Germline values: CDR1 LGHDT, CDR2 YNNKEL (reference sequence). There are 13 residues in the CDR3. Written as DNA, the CDR3 is TGTGCCAGCAGCCAACAAGGTCGTAGCGAGCAGTGCTTC. Translating gives CASSQQGRSEQCF.

In regard to this clonotype: A much more abundant neighbour one base away suggests this may be a read error. V usage is TRBV19 and J usage is TRBJ2-5; possibly TRBD2 for D (5 bases). V was clipped by 1 base and J by 6 bases, with 18 bases between them. The CDR3 has 16 residues. The germline V gene encodes CDR1 LNHDA and CDR2 SQIVND (reference sequence). The CDR3 region has the DNA TGTGCCAGTAGTATAGGGCTCAGGACGCCGGGGAAGACCCAGTACTTC. Its translation: CASSIGLRTPGKTQYF.

The V and J genes are TRBV7-9 and TRBJ2-1, with 9 nucleotides matching TRBD2. The CDR3 length is 14 residues. Germline CDR1 and CDR2: SEHNR and FQNEAQ (reference sequence). Germline trimming cut 3 bases from V and 9 bases from J; bases unmatched to any gene: 6. As DNA, the CDR3 is TGTGCCAGCAGCTTGCCTAGCGGGATAGTTGAGCAGTTCTTC. Translating gives CASSLPSGIVEQFF.

In its sample, this clonotype was seen many times. V gene TRBV6-2 or TRBV6-3 combines with J gene TRBJ2-4, with D perhaps matching TRBD1 (5 bases). V lost 6 bases and J 0 bases, leaving 15 bases between the germline ends. Germline V gene data show CDR1 as MNHEY and CDR2 as SVGEGT. The CDR3 has 16 amino acids. The CDR3 nucleotides read TGTGCCAGCAGCTCCCTGGGGCTTTTAGCCAAAAACATTCAGTACTTC. Its protein is CASSSLGLLAKNIQYF.

A few counts support this clonotype. J is TRBJ1-5 and V is TRBV15; D gene uncertain. V dropped 5 bases and J dropped 2 bases, with 13 bases sitting between them. The CDR3 covers 15 residues. Germline CDR1 and CDR2: LNHNV and YYDKDF (reference sequence). In nucleotides, the CDR3 is TGTGCCACCAGCCCCGGGTTCCTGGGCAATCAGCCCCAGCATTTT. It yields the protein CATSPGFLGNQPQHF.

Note on this clonotype: The junction shows a germline mismatch at one end, possibly a read error. V gene TRBV3-1 combines with J gene TRBJ2-3; 8 bases agree with TRBD2. The CDR3 covers 16 residues. The germline gives CDR1 LGHDT, CDR2 YNNKEL (reference sequence). The DNA of the CDR3 is TGTGCCAGCAGCCAAATACTAGCGGCGGGCACAGGTACGCAGTATTTT. This sequence encodes CASSQILAAGTGTQYF.

This clonotype came up many times. The chain couples TRBV9 to TRBJ2-3; 15 bases are shared with TRBD2. The V segment lost 3 bases and the J segment 2 bases; nucleotides outside the gene matches: 4. Germline V lookup: CDR1 SGDLS, CDR2 YYNGEE. The CDR3 consists of 17 residues. CDR3 in amino acids: CASSGGLAGGVTDTQYF. The DNA of the CDR3 is TGTGCCAGCAGCGGGGGACTAGCGGGGGGTGTCACAGATACGCAGTATTTT.